This TCR beta chain was identified in a study of Ad26.COV2.S vaccination and SARS-CoV-2 variants. The treatment was: roughly 18 received Ad26.COV2.S at low or high dose, single or two shots; roughly 5 received placebo; per-sample allocation not given. The study sampled participants on day 63 after the first vaccine or placebo injection. The CDR3 extends over 15 amino acids. Germline assignment: CDR1 KGHSH and CDR2 LQKENI. V gave up 0 bases and J gave up 4 bases; unmatched junction bases: 1. Clones were sequenced by immunoSEQ multiplex PCR, and TCRdb holds only the in-frame ones, with some missing. Of 400,000 to 500,000 clones in the sample, roughly 89% were seen once.

Sequenced material: peripheral blood, taken in a trial of Ad26.COV2.S vaccine versus placebo. The chain combines TRBV18 with TRBJ2-2; 8 bases align to TRBD1. The receptor was isolated from a person aged 18 to 65 who received the Ad26.COV2.S COVID-19 vaccine or a placebo. In nucleotides, the CDR3 is TGTGCCAGCTCACCACCCCAGGGGGCCACCGGGGAGCTGTTTTTT. Protein sequence: CASSPPQGATGELFF.